The entry that follows covers one TCR beta chain sequence. The antigen remains undetermined. This record belongs to a study of OX40 agonist ivuxolimab in advanced cancers. Study in general: Patients got intravenous ivuxolimab at 0.01 to 10 mg/kg every 2 weeks. Study outcomes and limitations: In the expanded peripheral T cells, antigen specificity was never determined. Among T cells, CD8+ cells averaged more expanded clones than CD4+ cells.

V lost 3 bases and J lost 4, with 13 bases in between. CDR1 MGHDK and CDR2 SYGVNS come from the germline V gene. The length of the CDR3 is 15 residues. Clones were sequenced by immunoSEQ multiplex PCR, and TCRdb holds only the in-frame ones, with some missing. The sample contains under 100,000 clones, 85% to 90% of which appear only once. Sequenced material: CD4+ or CD8+ T cells sorted from blood, taken in a trial of the OX40 agonist ivuxolimab. V is TRBV25-1 and J is TRBJ2-1, with D unclear. The TCR sequence derives from an adult with an advanced solid tumor such as melanoma, head and neck, liver or kidney cancer. This CDR3 reads CASSDGGGAYNEQFF. The DNA of the CDR3 is TGTGCCAGCAGTGATGGTGGCGGAGCTTACAATGAGCAGTTCTTC. Complete variable domain (other parts from reference TRBV25-1 and TRBJ2-1): EADIYQTPRYLVIGTGKKITLECSQTMGHDKMYWYQQDPGMELHLIHYSYGVNSTEKGDLSSESTVSRIRTEHFPLTLESARPSHTSQYLCASSDGGGAYNEQFFGPGTRLTVL.